This T cell receptor (beta chain) stems from a study of cytomegalovirus exposure and HLA in healthy donors. Study-level points and caveats: Researchers counted roughly 150 TCR beta chains as cytomegalovirus-associated. Later, an analysis found that TCR clusters from the first cohort tended to co-occur in the 130 or so validation repertoires. Confirmation was obtained in vitro that three CMV-associated chains are specific for CMV antigens.

Sequenced by immunoSEQ multiplex PCR; TCRdb stores in-frame clones only, minus some. This repertoire shows some 140,000 clones, roughly 81% found once; its top ten account for roughly 1.4%. The donors were part of the validation cohort of some 120 subjects. That cohort was separate from the first cohort, which comprised 500 to 700 subjects. To note about this clone: Its matching antigen is unknown.

The V and J ends lost 5 bases and 2 bases respectively, with 16 bases between them. The CDR3 totals 16 residues. The germline CDR1 and CDR2 sequences are MNHEY and SMNVEV (reference sequence). This chain uses TRBV27 with TRBJ2-1, with D possibly being TRBD1 (5 bases). The TCR sequence derives from a woman aged 25 to 39 in good health and CMV-seronegative. The sequencing sample was made of PBMCs. CDR3 amino acids: CASSPAGRATYNEQFF. For the CDR3, the DNA is TGTGCCAGCAGTCCCGCCGGCAGGGCCACCTACAATGAGCAGTTCTTC.